The sample holds a few counts of the clone carrying this T cell receptor beta chain. Its target is unknown. CDR1 and CDR2 from the germline V gene are LGHNA and YSLEER. The CDR3 totals 14 residues. Deletions cut 1 base from V and 1 base from J, with 7 bases between. The data belong to a study of beta chain features in type 1 diabetes. Points from the study as a whole: Among patients with Type 1 diabetes, TCRB CDR3s were moderately but significantly shorter in every one of the four CD4+ subsets.

Sequenced material consisted of expressed TCRB transcripts (all of the isolated RNA was reverse transcribed). TCRdb keeps only in-frame clones here, not all; method: immunoSEQ multiplex PCR. The sample consists of 600,000 to 700,000 clones, roughly 12% of them appearing once. The chain combines TRBV4-3 with TRBJ1-1; maybe TRBD1 (5 bases). The sequenced sample was naive CD4+ T cells from blood. This sequence originates from a man between 25 and 39 years old with type 1 diabetes. The CDR3, as DNA: TGCGCCAGCAGCCAAGTGGGACCGAACACTGAAGCTTTCTTT. Protein: CASSQVGPNTEAFF.